The 7 T cell receptor beta chains in this list originate from one sample, sequenced in a study of blood T cells in healthy people across ages. Alongside a J-beta primer mix, a sample-barcoded 5' primer served in a second PCR lasting about 7 to 12 cycles. MiXCR, applied by TCRdb to the 5' RACE reads, yields one record per CDR3 protein. The table has around 800,000 distinct CDR3 sequences, approximately 24% seen once. The data also belong to a second study, concerning T cells of mothers and their children.

The specimen was blood. These receptors originate from a boy aged 5-17 years in good health.

J is TRBJ2-5 and V is TRBV6-1, with 7 bases identical to TRBD2. This CDR3 has 14 amino acids. Germline loops: CDR1 MNHNS, CDR2 SASEGT. V gave up 8 bases and J gave up 1 base; unmatched junction bases: 7. CDR3 region: CASLAGVTQETQYF. As DNA, the CDR3 is TGTGCCAGCTTGGCGGGGGTTACCCAAGAGACCCAGTACTTC.

This chain connects TRBV6-5 to TRBJ1-4; the D is unclear. The germline gives CDR1 MNHEY, CDR2 SVGAGI. The CDR3 has 13 amino acids. The V and J ends lost 6 bases and 8 bases respectively, with 13 bases between them. In nucleotides, the CDR3 is TGTGCCAGCAGGATGGGCCGCGGCGAAAAACTGTTTTTT. It translates to CASRMGRGEKLFF.

This clonotype was counted a few times. The gene calls are TRBV9 and TRBJ2-5, with TRBD2 as a possible D gene (5 bases). Germline CDR1 is SGDLS and CDR2 is YYNGEE. The V and J ends lost 0 bases and 5 bases respectively, with 11 bases between them. This CDR3 is 14 amino acids long. CDR3 in amino acids: CASSVAGYGETQYF. CDR3 DNA sequence: TGTGCCAGCAGCGTAGCGGGGTACGGGGAGACCCAGTACTTC.

V is TRBV9 and J is TRBJ1-4; no definite D call. The CDR3 contains 15 residues. Trimming left V 3 bases short and J 4 bases short, with 13 bases between. Germline V gives CDR1 SGDLS, CDR2 YYNGEE. The CDR3 spells CASSGWGAHNEKLFF. CDR3 DNA sequence: TGTGCCAGCAGCGGTTGGGGAGCCCATAATGAAAAACTGTTTTTT.

In its sample, this clonotype was seen a few times. The chain recombines TRBV14 with TRBJ2-5; D is undetermined. Germline V gene data show CDR1 as SGHDN and CDR2 as FVKESK. Trimming shortened V by 1 base and J by 1 base, and 16 bases separated the two germline ends. The CDR3 covers 17 residues. The CDR3 sequence: CASSQGAASLLQETQYF. The CDR3 DNA reads as TGTGCCAGCAGCCAAGGGGCTGCGTCACTCCTCCAAGAGACCCAGTACTTC.

The V and J genes are TRBV18 and TRBJ2-6; TRBD1 aligns across 7 bases. V dropped 5 bases and J dropped 1; count of bases not matched to a gene: 8. The CDR3 is 17 residues long. Germline CDR1 and CDR2: KGHSH and LQKENI. CDR3 region: CASSKGGASSGANVLTF. The CDR3 nucleotides are TGTGCCAGCTCAAAAGGGGGCGCTTCGTCTGGGGCCAACGTCCTGACTTTC.

This chain joins TRBV5-1 and TRBJ1-4, with D tentatively TRBD1 (5 bases). The CDR3 totals 15 residues. Germline assignment: CDR1 SGHRS and CDR2 YFSETQ. V was pared by 1 base and J by 6 bases, with 13 bases between. The CDR3 DNA reads as TGCGCCAGCAGCTTGACAGGAGGGGACTATGAAAAACTGTTTTTT. Translation gives CASSLTGGDYEKLFF.